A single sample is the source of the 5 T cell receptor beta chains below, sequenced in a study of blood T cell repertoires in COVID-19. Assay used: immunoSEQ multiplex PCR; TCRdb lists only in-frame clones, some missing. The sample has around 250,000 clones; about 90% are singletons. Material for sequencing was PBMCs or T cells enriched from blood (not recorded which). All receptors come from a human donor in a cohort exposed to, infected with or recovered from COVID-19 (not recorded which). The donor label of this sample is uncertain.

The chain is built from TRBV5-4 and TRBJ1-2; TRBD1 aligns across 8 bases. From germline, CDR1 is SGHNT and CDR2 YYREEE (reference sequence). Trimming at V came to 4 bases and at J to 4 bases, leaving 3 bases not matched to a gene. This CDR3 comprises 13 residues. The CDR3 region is CASSTDRGYGYTF. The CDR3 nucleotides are TGTGCCAGCAGCACCGACAGGGGCTATGGCTACACCTTC.

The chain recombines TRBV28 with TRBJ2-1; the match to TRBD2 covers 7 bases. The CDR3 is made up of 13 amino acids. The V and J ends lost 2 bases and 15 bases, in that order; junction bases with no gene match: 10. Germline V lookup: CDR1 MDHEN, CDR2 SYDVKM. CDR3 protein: CASSLTAVAGPFF. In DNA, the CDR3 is TGTGCCAGCAGTTTAACGGCGGTAGCGGGTCCGTTCTTC.

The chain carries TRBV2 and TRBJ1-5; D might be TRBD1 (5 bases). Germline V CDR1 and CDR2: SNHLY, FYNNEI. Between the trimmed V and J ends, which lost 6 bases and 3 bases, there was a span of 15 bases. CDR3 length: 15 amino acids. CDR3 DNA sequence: TGTGCCAGCAGACCCACAGACAGCCACAATCAGCCCCAGCATTTT. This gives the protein CASRPTDSHNQPQHF.

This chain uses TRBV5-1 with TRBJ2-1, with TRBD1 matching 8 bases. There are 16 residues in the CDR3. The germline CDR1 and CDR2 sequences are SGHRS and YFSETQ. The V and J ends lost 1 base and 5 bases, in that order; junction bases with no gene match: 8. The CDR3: CASSLFGQGANNEQFF. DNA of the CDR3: TGCGCCAGCAGCTTGTTCGGTCAGGGGGCGAACAATGAGCAGTTCTTC.

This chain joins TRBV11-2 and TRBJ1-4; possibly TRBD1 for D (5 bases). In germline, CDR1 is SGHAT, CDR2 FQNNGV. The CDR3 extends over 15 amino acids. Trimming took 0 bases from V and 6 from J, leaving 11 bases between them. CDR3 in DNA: TGTGCCAGCAGCTTAGATCCGTCAGGGTATGAAAAACTGTTTTTT. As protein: CASSLDPSGYEKLFF.